This passage covers 10 T cell receptor beta chains from one sample sequenced in a study of T cell responses to AZD1222 COVID-19 vaccine. TCRdb keeps only in-frame clones here, not all; method: immunoSEQ multiplex PCR. Among about 140,000 clones listed, approximately 91% were seen once. Source: peripheral blood, taken on day 0 of AZD1222 vaccination. These receptors originate from an adult in good health.

A remark on this clone: The same CDR3 also results from other DNA sequences found in this sample. The V call is TRBV5-1, the J call TRBJ1-4; a possible D gene is TRBD1 (6 bases). This CDR3 comprises 16 residues. From germline, CDR1 is SGHRS and CDR2 YFSETQ. V lost 2 bases and J lost 0, with 11 bases in between. CDR3 region: CASSFSGAATNEKLFF. The CDR3 coding sequence is TGCGCCAGCAGCTTCTCAGGGGCCGCAACTAATGAAAAACTGTTTTTT. Full variable domain (rest looked up from reference TRBV5-1 and TRBJ1-4): KAGVTQTPRYLIKTRGQQVTLSCSPISGHRSVSWYQQTPGQGLQFLFEYFSETQRNKGNFPGRFSGRQFSNSRSEMNVSTLELGDSALYLCASSFSGAATNEKLFFGSGTQLSVL.

This sequence joins TRBV30 and TRBJ1-2; TRBD1 might be the D (5 bases). Looked up from germline, CDR1 is GTSNPN and CDR2 is SVGIG (reference sequence). Between the trimmed V and J ends, which lost 0 bases and 12 bases, there was a span of 17 bases. There are 13 residues in the CDR3. The CDR3 DNA follows: TGTGCCTGGAGTGTTTCTACGGGTGGGGGGAACACCTTC. Its translation is CAWSVSTGGGNTF.

J is TRBJ1-2 and V is TRBV27; D gene unclear. The CDR3 spans 13 residues. CDR1 and CDR2 from the germline V gene are MNHEY and SMNVEV (reference sequence). V lost 3 bases to trimming and J lost 3 bases, with 8 bases between them. The CDR3 sequence is CASSFNSHYGYTF. The CDR3 DNA sequence: TGTGCCAGCAGTTTTAACAGCCACTATGGCTACACCTTC.

The chain joins TRBV25-1 to TRBJ1-2, with D possibly matching TRBD1 (5 bases). The CDR3 runs 14 residues. Trimming removed 1 base from V and 7 bases from J, with 13 bases in between. The germline gives CDR1 MGHDK, CDR2 SYGVNS. Here the CDR3 reads CASSELGSGLGYTF. CDR3 in DNA: TGTGCCAGCAGTGAATTAGGTTCAGGGCTTGGCTACACCTTC.

V gene TRBV15 combines with J gene TRBJ1-3, with TRBD1 matching over 8 bases. The CDR3 totals 15 residues. From germline, CDR1 is LNHNV and CDR2 YYDKDF (reference sequence). The trim removed 1 base at V and 2 bases at J, leaving 1 base unmatched. CDR3 sequence (DNA): TGTGCCACCAGCAGAGGACAGGGGACTGGAAACACCATATATTTT. It translates to CATSRGQGTGNTIYF.

This chain uses TRBV5-8 with TRBJ2-5; TRBD2 might be the D (6 bases). The CDR3 is 15 residues long. The V gene's germline CDR1 is SGHTS and CDR2 YDEGEE. V was trimmed by 2 bases and J by 4 bases, leaving 15 bases between them. CDR3 in DNA: TGTGCCAGCAGCTTTAGGACGGGAGAGGGAGAGACCCAGTACTTC. This codes for CASSFRTGEGETQYF.

The rearrangement uses TRBV5-1 and TRBJ2-1, with a possible D match to TRBD2 (6 bases). V was cut by 6 bases and J by 6 bases, with 7 bases left in between. Germline V gives CDR1 SGHRS, CDR2 YFSETQ. CDR3 length equals 11 residues. The CDR3 nucleotides are TGCGCCAGCAAGGAGGGCAATGAGCAGTTCTTC. Translating it yields CASKEGNEQFF.

The V call is TRBV30, the J call TRBJ1-1, with D possibly being TRBD1 (6 bases). With 3 bases removed from V and 4 bases from J, the gap between germline ends came to 12 bases. The germline CDR1 and CDR2 sequences are GTSNPN and SVGIG (reference sequence). CDR3 length: 13 amino acids. The CDR3 is CAWSVTGSTEAFF. CDR3 sequence (DNA): TGTGCCTGGAGCGTTACAGGGAGCACTGAAGCTTTCTTT.

The V call is TRBV12-3 or TRBV12-4, the J call TRBJ1-4; D not resolved. The CDR3 spans 12 residues. Trimming stripped 3 bases from V and 8 bases from J, with 7 bases between. For the CDR3, the DNA is TGTGCCAGCAGTTTTACGGGCGAAAAACTGTTTTTT. Translated, it gives CASSFTGEKLFF.

This chain uses TRBV18 with TRBJ1-2; maybe TRBD1 (5 bases). The V end was cut by 2 bases, the J end by 6 bases, with 16 bases between. The CDR3 covers 15 residues. Germline assignment: CDR1 KGHSH and CDR2 LQKENI. The chain's CDR3 is CASSPGSAAGHGYTF. CDR3 nucleotides: TGTGCCAGCTCACCAGGTTCGGCGGCAGGGCATGGCTACACCTTC.